The sequence of this T cell receptor (beta chain) was determined in a study of tumor and adjacent non-tumor tissue in lung cancer. Study information: The patients, 10 or so men and about 5 women, were about 31 to 85 with stage I to III disease. Some 4.2 million productive TCRbeta reads were obtained per sample on average.

No cell sorting was done before RNA was extracted from the tissue. This CDR3 is 17 amino acids long. Germline V gene data show CDR1 as MNHNY and CDR2 as SVGAGI (reference sequence). Three rounds of nested PCR, following a modified ARM-PCR protocol, produced the TCRbeta library. MiXCR, run by TCRdb on the multiplex PCR reads, gives a single entry per CDR3 protein. The sample lists 91,000 or so distinct CDR3 sequences, about 66% seen once, with about 16% in the top ten. For this clonotype: At one boundary the junction diverges from the germline segment, which might be a read error.

This receptor was obtained from a man aged 60 to 75 with non-small cell lung cancer. The chain has TRBV6-6 and TRBJ2-3; D may match TRBD1 or TRBD2 (6 bases each). The sample comprised lung tumor tissue. This chain's CDR3 is CASRYREDSFYTDTQFF. The CDR3 coding sequence is TGTGCCAGCAGATACAGGGAGGACAGTTTCTACACAGATACGCAGTTTTTT.